This T cell receptor beta chain stems from a study of T cell responses to AZD1222 COVID-19 vaccine. Study context: Doses given second, at about 4 or about 12 weeks, were pooled.

TCRdb's copy holds only in-frame clones and misses some; the assay was immunoSEQ multiplex PCR. The sample shows some 120,000 clones, around 90% of them seen only once. Study-wide results and caveats: Spike-specific TCR breadth and depth were elevated following two AZD1222 doses.

Remarks on this clone: No antigen is known for it.

Material: peripheral blood, obtained on day 0 of AZD1222 vaccination. The clonotype comes from an adult in good health.

The CDR3, as DNA: TGTGCCAGCAGTTCCGGACAGGGGGCAGGTGGAAACACCATATATTTT. This sequence encodes CASSSGQGAGGNTIYF. This chain uses TRBV6-5 with TRBJ1-3, with 11 bases that match TRBD1. V lost 4 bases to trimming and J lost 3 bases; unmatched junction nucleotides: 5. Per the germline V gene, CDR1 is MNHEY and CDR2 is SVGAGI. The CDR3 length is 16 residues.